This TCR beta chain was recorded in a study of a mutant IDH1 vaccine in newly diagnosed glioma. Time point noted: baseline, week 1 (first vaccination visit). The treatment is: pre-vaccination baseline after standard-of-care therapy. Profiling relied on immunoSEQ multiplex PCR, and the TCRdb table lists in-frame clones only, not all of them. The sample holds around 24,000 clones; 93% are singletons and the top ten take roughly 1.1%. Trimming took 5 bases from V and 4 from J; bases not matched to a gene: 5. Germline V gene lookup returns CDR1 SGHTA and CDR2 FQGTGA. The CDR3 is 14 amino acids. This chain uses TRBV7-3 with TRBJ2-3; TRBD1 agrees at 8 bases. The sample consisted of PBMCs, taken from a glioma patient treated with radiotherapy, temozolomide or both. This clonotype was sampled from a man aged 35 to 55 with glioma. CDR3 amino acids: CASSKTGGADTQYF. CDR3 coding DNA: TGTGCCAGCAGCAAAACAGGGGGAGCAGATACGCAGTATTTT.